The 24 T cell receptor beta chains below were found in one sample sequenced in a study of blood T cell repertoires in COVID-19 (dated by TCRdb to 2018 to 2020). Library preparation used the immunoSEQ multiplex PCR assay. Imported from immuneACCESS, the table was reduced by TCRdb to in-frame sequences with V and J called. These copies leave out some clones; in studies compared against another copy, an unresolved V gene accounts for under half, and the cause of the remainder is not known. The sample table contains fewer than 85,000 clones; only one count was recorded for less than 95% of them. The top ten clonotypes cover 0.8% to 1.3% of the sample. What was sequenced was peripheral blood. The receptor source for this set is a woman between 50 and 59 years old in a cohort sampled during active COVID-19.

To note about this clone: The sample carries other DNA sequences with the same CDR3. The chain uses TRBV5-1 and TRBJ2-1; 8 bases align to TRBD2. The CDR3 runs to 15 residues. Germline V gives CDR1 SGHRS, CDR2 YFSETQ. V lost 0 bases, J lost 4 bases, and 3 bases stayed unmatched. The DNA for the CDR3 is TGCGCCAGCAGCTTGGCACTAGCGGCGTACAATGAGCAGTTCTTC. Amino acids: CASSLALAAYNEQFF.

The CDR3, as DNA: TGCGCCAGCAGCCAAGGGACAGGGAAAAACGAGCAGTACTTC. It yields the protein CASSQGTGKNEQYF. The genes are TRBV4-1 and TRBJ2-7, with 8 bases fitting TRBD1. V was pared by 1 base and J by 5 bases, with 4 bases of the junction left unmatched. The CDR3 covers 14 residues. The V gene's germline CDR1 is MGHRA and CDR2 YSYEKL.

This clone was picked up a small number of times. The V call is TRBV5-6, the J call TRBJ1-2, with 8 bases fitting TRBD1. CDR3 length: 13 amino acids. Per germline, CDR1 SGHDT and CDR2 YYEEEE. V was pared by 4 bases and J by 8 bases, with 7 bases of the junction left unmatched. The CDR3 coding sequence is TGTGCCAGCAGCCCCGGGACAGGAGGAGGCTACACCTTC. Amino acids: CASSPGTGGGYTF.

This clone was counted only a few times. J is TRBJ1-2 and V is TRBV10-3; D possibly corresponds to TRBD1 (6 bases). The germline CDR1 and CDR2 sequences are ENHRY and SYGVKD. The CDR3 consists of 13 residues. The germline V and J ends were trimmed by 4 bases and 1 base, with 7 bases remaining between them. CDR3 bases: TGTGCCATCAGTGCGGACAGTAACTATGGCTACACCTTC. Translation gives CAISADSNYGYTF.

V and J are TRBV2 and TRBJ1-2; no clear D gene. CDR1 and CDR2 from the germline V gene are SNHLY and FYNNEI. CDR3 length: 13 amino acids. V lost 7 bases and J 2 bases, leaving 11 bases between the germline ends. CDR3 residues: CASTEQRNYGYTF. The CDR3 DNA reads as TGTGCCAGCACCGAGCAGCGCAACTATGGCTACACCTTC.

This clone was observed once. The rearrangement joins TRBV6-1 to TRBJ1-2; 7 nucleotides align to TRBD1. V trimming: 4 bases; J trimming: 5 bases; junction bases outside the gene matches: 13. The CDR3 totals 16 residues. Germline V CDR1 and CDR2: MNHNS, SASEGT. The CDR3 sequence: CASSGTGSLLGYGYTF. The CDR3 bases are TGTGCCAGCAGTGGGACAGGATCCCTCCTTGGGTATGGCTACACCTTC.

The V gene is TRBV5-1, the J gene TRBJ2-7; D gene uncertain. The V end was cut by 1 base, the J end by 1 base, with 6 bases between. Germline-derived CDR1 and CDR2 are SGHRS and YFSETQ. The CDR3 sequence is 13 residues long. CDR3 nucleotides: TGCGCCAGCAGCTTGATAGCTTCCTACGAGCAGTACTTC. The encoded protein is CASSLIASYEQYF. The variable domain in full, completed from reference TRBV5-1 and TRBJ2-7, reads KAGVTQTPRYLIKTRGQQVTLSCSPISGHRSVSWYQQTPGQGLQFLFEYFSETQRNKGNFPGRFSGRQFSNSRSEMNVSTLELGDSALYLCASSLIASYEQYFGPGTRLTVT.

CDR3 in amino acids: CASSLRGSRKFF. The CDR3 DNA is TGTGCCAGCAGCTTAAGGGGGAGTAGAAAGTTCTTC. The gene calls are TRBV7-9 and TRBJ2-1; a weak D match, TRBD1 (6 bases). Germline CDR1 is SEHNR and CDR2 is FQNEAQ (reference sequence). V lost 2 bases to trimming and J lost 14 bases, with 13 bases between them. This CDR3 spans 12 amino acids.

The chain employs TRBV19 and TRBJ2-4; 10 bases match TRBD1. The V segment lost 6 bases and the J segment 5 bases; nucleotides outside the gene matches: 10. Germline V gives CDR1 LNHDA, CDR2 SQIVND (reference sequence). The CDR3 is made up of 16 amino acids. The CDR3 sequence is CASSPRAGTGENIQYF. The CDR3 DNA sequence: TGTGCCAGTAGCCCCCGCGCCGGGACAGGGGAAAACATTCAGTACTTC. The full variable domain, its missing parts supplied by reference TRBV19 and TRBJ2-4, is DGGITQSPKYLFRKEGQNVTLSCEQNLNHDAMYWYRQDPGQGLRLIYYSQIVNDFQKGDIAEGYSVSREKKESFPLTVTSAQKNPTAFYLCASSPRAGTGENIQYFGAGTRLSVL.

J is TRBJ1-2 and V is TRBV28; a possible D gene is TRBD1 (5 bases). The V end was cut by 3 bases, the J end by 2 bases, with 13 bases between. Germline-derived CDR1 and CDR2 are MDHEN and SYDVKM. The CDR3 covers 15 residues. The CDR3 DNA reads TGTGCCAGCAGTTTTATTCAGGGCTGGAACTATGGCTACACCTTC. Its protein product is CASSFIQGWNYGYTF.

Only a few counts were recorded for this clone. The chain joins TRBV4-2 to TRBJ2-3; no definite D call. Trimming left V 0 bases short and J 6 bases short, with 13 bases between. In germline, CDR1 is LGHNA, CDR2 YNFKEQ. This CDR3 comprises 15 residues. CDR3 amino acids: CASSQERGAQDTQYF. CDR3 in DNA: TGTGCCAGCAGCCAAGAGAGAGGAGCCCAGGATACGCAGTATTTT.

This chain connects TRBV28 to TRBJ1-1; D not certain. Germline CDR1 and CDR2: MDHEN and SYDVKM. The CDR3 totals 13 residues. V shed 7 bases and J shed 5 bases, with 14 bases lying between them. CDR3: CASIPPAVTEAFF. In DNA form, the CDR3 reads TGTGCCAGCATCCCTCCCGCAGTGACTGAAGCTTTCTTT.

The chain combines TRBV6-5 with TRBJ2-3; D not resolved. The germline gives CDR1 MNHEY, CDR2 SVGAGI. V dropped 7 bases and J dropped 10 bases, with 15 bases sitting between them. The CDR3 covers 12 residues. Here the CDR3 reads CASTLGGVAQYF. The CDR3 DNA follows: TGTGCCAGCACCCTCGGCGGCGTGGCGCAGTATTTT.

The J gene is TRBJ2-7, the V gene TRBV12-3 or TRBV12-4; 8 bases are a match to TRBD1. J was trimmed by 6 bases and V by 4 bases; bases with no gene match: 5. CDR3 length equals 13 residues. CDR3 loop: CASSSLGQGEQYF. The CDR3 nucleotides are TGTGCCAGCAGTTCTTTAGGACAGGGCGAGCAGTACTTC.

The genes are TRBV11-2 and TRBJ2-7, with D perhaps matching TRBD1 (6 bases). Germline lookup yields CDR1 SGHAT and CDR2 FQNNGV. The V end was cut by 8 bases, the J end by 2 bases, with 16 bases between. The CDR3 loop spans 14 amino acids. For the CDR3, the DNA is TGTGCCAGCTGCCCCCTTGAGGGGGCCTACGAGCAGTACTTC. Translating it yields CASCPLEGAYEQYF. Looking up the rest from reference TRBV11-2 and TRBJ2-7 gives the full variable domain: EAGVAQSPRYKIIEKRQSVAFWCNPISGHATLYWYQQILGQGPKLLIQFQNNGVVDDSQLPKDRFSAERLKGVDSTLKIQPAKLEDSAVYLCASCPLEGAYEQYFGPGTRLTVT.

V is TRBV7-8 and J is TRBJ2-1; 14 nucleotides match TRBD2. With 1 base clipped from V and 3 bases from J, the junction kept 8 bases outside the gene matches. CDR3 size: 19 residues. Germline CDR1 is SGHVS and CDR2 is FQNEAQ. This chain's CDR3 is CASSLGLAGGPSIYNEQFF. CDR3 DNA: TGTGCCAGCAGCTTAGGACTAGCGGGAGGGCCCAGTATCTACAATGAGCAGTTCTTC.

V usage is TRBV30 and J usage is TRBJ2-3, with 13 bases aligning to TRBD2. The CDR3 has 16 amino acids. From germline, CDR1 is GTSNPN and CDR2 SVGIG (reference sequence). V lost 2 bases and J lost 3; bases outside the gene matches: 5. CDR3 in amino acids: CAWSPGLAGKTDTQYF. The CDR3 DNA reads TGTGCCTGGAGTCCGGGACTAGCGGGAAAAACAGATACGCAGTATTTT.

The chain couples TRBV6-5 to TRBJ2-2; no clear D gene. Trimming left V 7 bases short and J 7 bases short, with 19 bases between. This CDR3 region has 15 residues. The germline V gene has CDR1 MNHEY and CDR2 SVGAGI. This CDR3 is CASTLFPPKHGELFF. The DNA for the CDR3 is TGTGCCAGCACCTTATTCCCCCCGAAGCACGGGGAGCTGTTTTTT.

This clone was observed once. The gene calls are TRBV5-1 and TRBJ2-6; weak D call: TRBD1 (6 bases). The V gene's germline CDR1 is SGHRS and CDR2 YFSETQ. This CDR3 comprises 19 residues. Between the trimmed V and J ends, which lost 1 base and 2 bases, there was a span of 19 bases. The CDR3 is CASSLSITGQTPGANVLTF. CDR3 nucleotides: TGCGCCAGCAGCTTGAGTATAACAGGGCAAACCCCTGGGGCCAACGTCCTGACTTTC.

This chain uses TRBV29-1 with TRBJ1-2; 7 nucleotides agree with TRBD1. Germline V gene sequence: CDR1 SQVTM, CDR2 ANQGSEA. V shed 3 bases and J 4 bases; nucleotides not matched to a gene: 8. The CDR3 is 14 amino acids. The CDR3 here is CSVEGLDRRYGYTF. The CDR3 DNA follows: TGCAGCGTTGAGGGGTTGGACAGGCGCTATGGCTACACCTTC. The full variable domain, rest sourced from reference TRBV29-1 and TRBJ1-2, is SAVISQKPSRDICQRGTSLTIQCQVDSQVTMMFWYRQQPGQSLTLIATANQGSEATYESGFVIDKFPISRPNLTFSTLTVSNMSPEDSSIYLCSVEGLDRRYGYTFGSGTRLTVV.

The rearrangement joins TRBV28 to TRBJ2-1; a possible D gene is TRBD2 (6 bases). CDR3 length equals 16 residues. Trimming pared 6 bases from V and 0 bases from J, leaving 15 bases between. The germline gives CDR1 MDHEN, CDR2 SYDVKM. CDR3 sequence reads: CASRISGFSSYNEQFF. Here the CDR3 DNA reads TGTGCCAGCAGGATTAGCGGTTTCAGCTCCTACAATGAGCAGTTCTTC.

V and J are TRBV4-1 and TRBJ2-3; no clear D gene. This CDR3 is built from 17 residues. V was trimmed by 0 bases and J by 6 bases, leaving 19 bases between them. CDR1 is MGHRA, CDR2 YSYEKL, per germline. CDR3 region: CASSQDRRPHLEDTQYF. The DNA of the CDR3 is TGCGCCAGCAGCCAAGATCGACGCCCGCATTTGGAGGATACGCAGTATTTT.

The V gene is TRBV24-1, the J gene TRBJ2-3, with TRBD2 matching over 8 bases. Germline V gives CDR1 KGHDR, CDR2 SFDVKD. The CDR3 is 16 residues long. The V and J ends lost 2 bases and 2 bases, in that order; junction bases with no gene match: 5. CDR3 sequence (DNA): TGTGCCACCAGTGATTACCTAGCGGGTACCACAGATACGCAGTATTTT. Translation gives CATSDYLAGTTDTQYF.

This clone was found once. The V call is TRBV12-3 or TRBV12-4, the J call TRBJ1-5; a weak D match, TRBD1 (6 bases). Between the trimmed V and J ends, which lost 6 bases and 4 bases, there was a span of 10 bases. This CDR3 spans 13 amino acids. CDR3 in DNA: TGTGCCAGCAGCGGACAGTCAAATCAGCCCCAGCATTTT. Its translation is CASSGQSNQPQHF.